These 25 T cell receptor beta chains were all obtained from the same sample, sequenced in a study of PD-1 blockade in classical Hodgkin lymphoma. The protocol was immunoSEQ multiplex PCR, while the TCRdb copy is restricted to in-frame clones and leaves out a portion. Of around 25,000 clones in the sample, 81% were seen once. Time point described: cycle 4 day 1 (C4D1), after five to seven weeks of nivolumab. Each of the patients experienced relapse following autologous stem cell transplantation, and their brentuximab vedotin exposure differed. Source: peripheral blood mononuclear cells (PBMCs), taken before the fourth cycle of nivolumab. The receptors originated from a human donor with classical Hodgkin lymphoma.

V and J are TRBV10-2 and TRBJ2-2; D perhaps matches TRBD2 (6 bases). This CDR3 is 16 amino acids long. Germline CDR1 and CDR2: WSHSY and SAAADI. V shed 8 bases and J shed 1 base, with 17 bases lying between them. The CDR3 loop reads CASEGYSGRNTGELFF. In nucleotides, the CDR3 is TGCGCCAGCGAGGGTTATAGCGGTCGGAACACCGGGGAGCTGTTTTTT.

The chain is built from TRBV30 and TRBJ1-1; D is ambiguous. Trimming left V 4 bases short and J 1 base short, with 7 bases between. The germline gives CDR1 GTSNPN, CDR2 SVGIG (reference sequence). This CDR3 region has 12 residues. As DNA, the CDR3 is TGTGCCTGGACAACGGCGAACACTGAAGCTTTCTTT. It codes for CAWTTANTEAFF.

This clone was recorded once. The V call is TRBV27, the J call TRBJ2-7; a possible D gene is TRBD2 (5 bases). The CDR3 is 15 residues long. V was clipped by 6 bases and J by 2 bases, with 17 bases between them. The germline V gene encodes CDR1 MNHEY and CDR2 SMNVEV (reference sequence). CDR3 in DNA: TGTGCCAGCAGGCAGCGGCCAGTCGAAACCTACGAGCAGTACTTC. Translating it yields CASRQRPVETYEQYF.

The rearrangement uses TRBV30 and TRBJ2-6; D is uncertain. The CDR3 consists of 17 residues. Germline CDR1 is GTSNPN and CDR2 is SVGIG (reference sequence). V gave up 2 bases and J gave up 4 bases, with 18 bases separating them. In DNA, the CDR3 is TGTGCCTGGAGTAACTATGGGATTACTTCCGGGGCCAACGTCCTGACTTTC. Its translation is CAWSNYGITSGANVLTF.

The CDR3 here is CASSLMDRGGDEQFF. The CDR3 DNA reads as TGTGCCAGCAGCTTGATGGACAGGGGGGGCGATGAGCAGTTCTTC. The V gene is TRBV11-2, the J gene TRBJ2-1; 10 bases are shared with TRBD1. The germline V gene has CDR1 SGHAT and CDR2 FQNNGV. The CDR3 consists of 15 residues. Germline trimming cut 3 bases from V and 8 bases from J; bases unmatched to any gene: 7.

The chain uses TRBV5-1 and TRBJ1-4; possibly TRBD1 for D (5 bases). Germline CDR1 SGHRS, CDR2 YFSETQ. CDR3 length: 16 residues. Trimming removed 6 bases from V and 0 bases from J, with 15 bases in between. The CDR3 nucleotides read TGCGCCAGCACCCCCGGGGGATCAACAACTAATGAAAAACTGTTTTTT. It translates to CASTPGGSTTNEKLFF.

This clone has a count of ten or more. This rearrangement joins TRBV7-9 to TRBJ1-2, with unresolved D. The CDR3 covers 13 residues. The ends were cut back, 4 bases at V and 0 bases at J, with 6 bases in the middle. Germline values: CDR1 SEHNR, CDR2 FQNEAQ (reference sequence). The CDR3 spells CASSSGPNYGYTF. As DNA, the CDR3 is TGTGCCAGCAGCTCGGGCCCTAACTATGGCTACACCTTC.

The V and J genes are TRBV9 and TRBJ1-4; D gene ambiguous. The CDR3 extends over 13 amino acids. Germline CDR1 reads SGDLS; CDR2 reads YYNGEE. The ends were cut back, 0 bases at V and 5 bases at J, with 5 bases in the middle. CDR3 region: CASSVVPNEKLFF. The CDR3 DNA reads TGTGCCAGCAGCGTAGTCCCGAATGAAAAACTGTTTTTT.

J is TRBJ2-1 and V is TRBV6-6; 9 positions agree with TRBD2. CDR1 is MNHNY, CDR2 SVGAGI, per germline (reference sequence). V dropped 5 bases and J dropped 5; count of bases not matched to a gene: 7. The CDR3 consists of 15 residues. The CDR3 spells CASSTLAGDNNEQFF. The CDR3 region has the DNA TGTGCCAGCAGTACTTTAGCGGGAGACAACAATGAGCAGTTCTTC.

This clone has only a few counts. In DNA form, the CDR3 reads TGCGCCAGCATGGGAAGACTAGCGGGAGACTATGAGCAGTTCTTC. It yields the protein CASMGRLAGDYEQFF. J is TRBJ2-1 and V is TRBV5-1; TRBD2 aligns across 12 bases. The germline V gene has CDR1 SGHRS and CDR2 YFSETQ. This CDR3 has 15 amino acids. After removal of 6 bases from V and 8 bases from J, the junction contained 9 bases not matched to a gene.

V is TRBV27 and J is TRBJ2-7, with 10 bases that match TRBD2. CDR1 and CDR2 (germline): MNHEY, SMNVEV (reference sequence). The CDR3 loop spans 15 amino acids. V gave up 5 bases and J gave up 2 bases; unmatched junction bases: 6. The CDR3 reads CASSPRTSGPYEQYF. CDR3 coding DNA: TGTGCCAGCAGTCCACGGACTAGCGGCCCCTACGAGCAGTACTTC.

The chain joins TRBV2 to TRBJ1-1; D unresolved. Trimming took 2 bases from V and 7 from J, leaving 8 bases between them. CDR3 length: 12 amino acids. Germline V gene data show CDR1 as SNHLY and CDR2 as FYNNEI. In nucleotides, the CDR3 is TGTGCCAGCAGTGAAATGGCAGTTGAAGCTTTCTTT. Translating it yields CASSEMAVEAFF.

The chain combines TRBV21-1 with TRBJ1-1. TRBV21-1 represents a pseudogene. There are 14 residues in the CDR3. CDR3 sequence (DNA): TGTGCCAGCAGCAAAATTTTATGGGGCACTGAAGCTTTCTTT. This gives the protein CASSKILWGTEAFF.

This clone is a singleton in its sample. This chain links TRBV10-1 with TRBJ1-3; D is possibly TRBD1 (5 bases). Trimming removed 6 bases from V and 2 bases from J, with 20 bases in between. CDR3 length: 17 residues. The germline CDR1 and CDR2 sequences are WNHNN and SYGVQD (reference sequence). CDR3 amino acids: CASSDDGAGLTGNTIYF. The DNA for the CDR3 is TGCGCCAGCAGCGACGATGGGGCTGGGTTGACTGGAAACACCATATATTTT.

The V and J genes are TRBV27 and TRBJ1-1; D uncertain. Germline V gene sequence: CDR1 MNHEY, CDR2 SMNVEV (reference sequence). The CDR3 sequence is 13 residues long. The V end lost 4 bases, the J end lost 10 bases, and 16 bases lay between the germline ends. This CDR3 reads CASSSPGGWVAFF. Written as DNA, the CDR3 is TGTGCCAGCAGTTCCCCCGGCGGGTGGGTAGCTTTCTTT.

The CDR3 region is CASSQDGREPNEQYF. In nucleotides, the CDR3 is TGTGCCAGCAGCCAAGATGGACGGGAGCCGAACGAGCAGTACTTC. This rearrangement joins TRBV14 to TRBJ2-7; possible D gene TRBD2, 6 bases. The CDR3 is made up of 15 amino acids. V was clipped by 0 bases and J by 5 bases, with 14 bases between them. The germline V gene encodes CDR1 SGHDN and CDR2 FVKESK.

CDR3 nucleotide sequence: TGTGCCACCAGCATACCCTTTGAGGGACTCCCAGGGGCAGATACGCAGTATTTT. This sequence encodes CATSIPFEGLPGADTQYF. The chain joins TRBV15 to TRBJ2-3; either TRBD1 or TRBD2 may supply D (6 bases each). This CDR3 is built from 18 residues. V was clipped by 4 bases and J by 4 bases, with 24 bases between them. CDR1 is LNHNV, CDR2 YYDKDF, per germline (reference sequence).

V gene TRBV18 combines with J gene TRBJ2-1; D assignment may be TRBD1 or TRBD2 (5 bases each). CDR1 and CDR2 from the germline V gene are KGHSH and LQKENI. The V gene lost 3 bases and the J gene lost 1 base, with 13 bases spanning the gap. The CDR3 runs 16 residues. CDR3 in amino acids: CASSPGEGASYNEQFF. In nucleotides, the CDR3 is TGTGCCAGCTCACCGGGAGAAGGGGCTTCCTACAATGAGCAGTTCTTC.

The sample holds one count of this clone. CDR3 bases: TGTGCCAGCAGCTTAGAGGGACTAGCGGAAGAGACCCAGTACTTC. Protein product: CASSLEGLAEETQYF. The gene calls are TRBV7-2 and TRBJ2-5, with TRBD2 identical over 11 bases. Germline loops: CDR1 SGHTA, CDR2 FQGNSA. The V gene end was trimmed by 1 base and the J gene end by 3 bases; junction bases not matched to a gene: 1. This CDR3 region has 15 residues.

This chain connects TRBV6-1 to TRBJ1-2, with 11 bases matching TRBD1. V lost 10 bases, J lost 4 bases, and 11 bases stayed unmatched. Germline V gene lookup returns CDR1 MNHNS and CDR2 SASEGT. The CDR3 totals 15 residues. The CDR3 nucleotides are TGTGCCATCCTGAGCCCGGGACAGGGGGTCTATGGCTACACCTTC. Its translation: CAILSPGQGVYGYTF.

This chain connects TRBV5-1 to TRBJ1-2, with D perhaps TRBD1 (5 bases). The germline CDR1 and CDR2 sequences are SGHRS and YFSETQ. The CDR3 totals 15 residues. V was cut by 0 bases and J by 0 bases, with 9 bases left in between. The DNA for the CDR3 is TGCGCCAGCAGCTTGGGACAGAACTCTAACTATGGCTACACCTTC. This codes for CASSLGQNSNYGYTF.

The chain links TRBV2 to TRBJ2-7, with a tentative D call TRBD2 (6 bases). CDR3 length equals 14 residues. V lost 3 bases, J lost 6 bases, and 15 bases lay in between. Germline V lookup: CDR1 SNHLY, CDR2 FYNNEI. The CDR3 region has the DNA TGTGCCAGCAGTGATGGTGGACTAATCTTCGAGCAGTACTTC. Amino acids: CASSDGGLIFEQYF.

The chain combines TRBV9 with TRBJ1-2, with a possible D match to TRBD1 (6 bases). Between the trimmed V and J ends, which lost 3 bases and 4 bases, there was a span of 10 bases. This CDR3 comprises 13 residues. Germline-derived CDR1 and CDR2 are SGDLS and YYNGEE. CDR3 loop: CASSGTVSYGYTF. The CDR3 bases are TGTGCCAGCAGCGGGACAGTCTCCTATGGCTACACCTTC.

This clone came up once. The V call is TRBV28, the J call TRBJ2-7; tentatively, D is TRBD1 (5 bases). V was clipped by 2 bases and J by 2 bases, with 13 bases between them. The CDR3 covers 15 residues. Germline CDR1 MDHEN, CDR2 SYDVKM. CDR3 bases: TGTGCCAGCAGTTTAGGCCAGGGTATCACCTACGAGCAGTACTTC. This codes for CASSLGQGITYEQYF. Combining the CDR3 with reference TRBV28 and TRBJ2-7 gives the whole variable domain DVKVTQSSRYLVKRTGEKVFLECVQDMDHENMFWYRQDPGLGLRLIYFSYDVKMKEKGDIPEGYSVSREKKERFSLILESASTNQTSMYLCASSLGQGITYEQYFGPGTRLTVT.

The chain recombines TRBV30 with TRBJ1-2, with 7 bases matching TRBD1. Germline-derived CDR1 and CDR2 are GTSNPN and SVGIG (reference sequence). V was pared by 3 bases and J by 7 bases, with 8 bases of the junction left unmatched. The CDR3 has 13 residues. CDR3 amino acids: CAWSAGQAGGYTF. Here the CDR3 DNA reads TGTGCCTGGAGCGCTGGACAGGCGGGTGGCTACACCTTC.